These 12 T cell receptor beta chains share one sample of origin, sequenced in a study of blood T cell repertoires in COVID-19 (dated by TCRdb to 2019 to 2021). Libraries were made using the immunoSEQ multiplex PCR assay. TCRdb obtained this table from immuneACCESS and retained in-frame rearrangements with V and J assigned. These tables miss some clones; where compared with another copy, unresolved V genes account for less than half of the shortfall, and the remainder is unexplained. The sample table holds some 160,000 clones, of which roughly 90% were seen once. The ten largest clones take up approximately 7% of the sample. The sequenced sample was PBMCs or T cells enriched from blood (not recorded which). The receptors were sampled from a woman in her 50s who had recovered from COVID-19.

This chain joins TRBV7-2 and TRBJ1-6; possible D gene TRBD1, 5 bases. Between the trimmed V and J ends, which lost 2 bases and 9 bases, there was a span of 20 bases. Germline V gene sequence: CDR1 SGHTA, CDR2 FQGNSA. This CDR3 comprises 17 residues. The CDR3: CASSLLVPTGYLSPLHF. The CDR3 coding sequence is TGTGCCAGCAGCTTATTAGTCCCCACAGGATACCTTTCACCCCTCCACTTT.

The chain combines TRBV7-3 with TRBJ2-1; D gene ambiguous. Trimming left V 5 bases short and J 8 bases short, with 7 bases between. From germline, CDR1 is SGHTA and CDR2 FQGTGA. CDR3 size: 11 residues. The CDR3 region has the DNA TGTGCCAGCAGCCGCGGCGATGAGCAGTTCTTC. Translation: CASSRGDEQFF.

The rearrangement joins TRBV2 to TRBJ2-7, with TRBD2 matching 11 bases. The ends lost 7 bases at V and 2 bases at J; junction bases unmatched: 7. The CDR3 contains 15 residues. The germline V gene has CDR1 SNHLY and CDR2 FYNNEI. In nucleotides, the CDR3 is TGTGCCAGCACCGCCAGACTAGCGGGGACCTACGAGCAGTACTTC. Residues: CASTARLAGTYEQYF.

The V and J genes are TRBV3-1 (or the pseudogene TRBV3-2) and TRBJ2-7; 9 nucleotides agree with TRBD1. V was clipped by 6 bases and J by 0 bases; unmatched bases: 6. The CDR3 consists of 15 residues. Germline CDR1 and CDR2: LGHDT and YNNKEL (reference sequence). The CDR3 region is CASRPTGGLSYEQYF. The DNA of the CDR3 is TGTGCCAGCAGACCCACAGGGGGCCTCTCCTACGAGCAGTACTTC.

Comment on this clone: Mismatch with germline at one junction end may stem from a read error. The chain uses TRBV6-5 and TRBJ1-4; D is possibly TRBD1 (5 bases). The CDR3 length is 15 residues. CDR1 MNHEY and CDR2 SVGAGI come from the germline V gene. CDR3 sequence reads: CASSPGGLVNKKLFF. The DNA of the CDR3 is TGTGCCAGCAGCCCGGGGGGACTGGTTAATAAAAAACTGTTTTTT.

The gene calls are TRBV6-2 or TRBV6-3 and TRBJ2-1, with 8 bases lining up with TRBD2. The V gene end was trimmed by 2 bases and the J gene end by 3 bases; junction bases not matched to a gene: 12. Per the germline V gene, CDR1 is MNHEY and CDR2 is SVGEGT. The CDR3 consists of 18 residues. The CDR3 sequence is CASSYPTGAGVLYNEQFF. CDR3 DNA sequence: TGTGCCAGCAGTTACCCGACCGGAGCGGGGGTCCTCTACAATGAGCAGTTCTTC.

The CDR3 coding sequence is TGTGCCAGTAGTAAGGGCGGGCAAGAGACCCAGTACTTC. Its protein product is CASSKGGQETQYF. This chain joins TRBV19 and TRBJ2-5, with a tentative D call TRBD2 (5 bases). CDR3 length equals 13 residues. Trimming removed 4 bases from V and 2 bases from J, with 8 bases in between. The V gene's germline CDR1 is LNHDA and CDR2 SQIVND (reference sequence). The whole variable domain, filled in from reference TRBV19 and TRBJ2-5, reads DGGITQSPKYLFRKEGQNVTLSCEQNLNHDAMYWYRQDPGQGLRLIYYSQIVNDFQKGDIAEGYSVSREKKESFPLTVTSAQKNPTAFYLCASSKGGQETQYFGPGTRLLVL.

Only one count was recorded for this clone. V usage is TRBV11-2 and J usage is TRBJ2-3, with D perhaps TRBD2 (5 bases). This CDR3 contains 15 residues. V was trimmed by 6 bases and J by 6 bases, leaving 19 bases between them. The germline V gene has CDR1 SGHAT and CDR2 FQNNGV. Here the CDR3 reads CASRLGWLKSDTQYF. CDR3 DNA sequence: TGTGCCAGCAGACTAGGGTGGCTCAAGTCGGATACGCAGTATTTT.

J is TRBJ1-5 and V is TRBV29-1, with a weak D call TRBD1 (5 bases). From germline, CDR1 is SQVTM and CDR2 ANQGSEA. The CDR3 loop spans 13 amino acids. Trimming left V 6 bases short and J 3 bases short, with 12 bases between. This CDR3 is CSVETEPNQPQHF. CDR3 bases: TGCAGCGTCGAGACAGAACCCAATCAGCCCCAGCATTTT.

The V and J genes are TRBV3-1 (or the pseudogene TRBV3-2) and TRBJ1-4; D gene uncertain. This CDR3 has 18 residues. V was trimmed by 2 bases and J by 0 bases, leaving 16 bases between them. CDR1 is LGHDT and CDR2 is YNNKEL in the germline V gene (reference sequence). Here the CDR3 reads CASSQQYPSAATNEKLFF. The DNA of the CDR3 is TGTGCCAGCAGCCAACAGTACCCCAGCGCCGCAACTAATGAAAAACTGTTTTTT.

The V gene is TRBV9, the J gene TRBJ2-3; D remains unclear. V was clipped by 0 bases and J by 2 bases, with 7 bases between them. The germline CDR1 and CDR2 sequences are SGDLS and YYNGEE. The CDR3 spans 14 residues. For the CDR3, the DNA is TGTGCCAGCAGCGTAGTGCGGTACACAGATACGCAGTATTTT. This encodes CASSVVRYTDTQYF.

V is TRBV6-5 and J is TRBJ1-6; D might be TRBD1 (6 bases). The CDR3 sequence is 15 residues long. Germline CDR1 is MNHEY and CDR2 is SVGAGI. Trimming left V 7 bases short and J 4 bases short, with 14 bases between. The CDR3 DNA is TGTGCCAGCACCCAAGGACAGCCGTATAATTCACCCCTCCACTTT. As protein: CASTQGQPYNSPLHF.